This T cell receptor (beta chain) appears in the sequencing data of a study of blood T cell repertoires in COVID-19. About the study: In each case, the material was cDNA or gDNA derived from T cells, B-cell-depleted T cells, or PBMCs.

V lost 6 bases and J lost 2, with 10 bases in between. CDR3 size: 13 residues. Germline CDR1 MDHEN, CDR2 SYDVKM. As handled by the study authors: Reference gene primer amplification yielded estimated nucleated cell counts. Clones were sequenced by immunoSEQ multiplex PCR, and TCRdb holds only the in-frame ones, with some missing. Clone size and the V and J calls come from that table; the DNA yielded D and trimming. The sample contains 53,000 or so clones, around nine tenths of which appear only once. This receptor was identified in a human donor in a cohort sampled during active COVID-19. The chain links TRBV28 to TRBJ2-5; a weak D match, TRBD1 (5 bases). The sample comprised peripheral blood. The CDR3 loop reads CASREQVQETQYF. CDR3 coding DNA: TGTGCCAGCAGGGAACAGGTACAAGAGACCCAGTACTTC.